This T cell receptor beta chain was captured by sequencing in a study of T cells after posttransplantation cyclophosphamide. Study results and caveats: TRB clonality was highly associated with recipient CMV seropositivity and reactivation. Tissue-infiltrating T cells from skin or gut overlapped little with blood T cells. Later post-transplant blood repertoires were often dominated by donor CD8+ memory clones.

Cyclophosphamide on days +3 and +4 followed busulfan-fludarabine conditioning and a marrow graft. Produced via immunoSEQ multiplex PCR; TCRdb's table is partial and in-frame only. The sample contains about 3,100 clones, none of them singletons. This clone came up many times. Antigen: not known. The specimen was PBMCs, collected after allogeneic stem cell transplant with posttransplant cyclophosphamide. This receptor was taken from a male patient between 25 and 39 years old who received an allogeneic stem cell transplant from a related donor, was CMV-positive, and had acute GVHD only. The T cells may come from the graft donor.

CDR3 sequence reads: CASSTRQGVKSNYGYTF. The CDR3 coding sequence is TGTGCCAGTAGTACGCGACAGGGGGTTAAATCTAACTATGGCTACACCTTC. The rearrangement uses TRBV19 and TRBJ1-2; 9 positions agree with TRBD1. The V gene end was trimmed by 4 bases and the J gene end by 0 bases; junction bases not matched to a gene: 9. The germline gives CDR1 LNHDA, CDR2 SQIVND (reference sequence). The CDR3 covers 17 residues.